The 5 T cell receptor beta chains listed next were all sequenced from one sample in a study of radiotherapy plus CTLA-4 blockade in lung cancer. Produced via immunoSEQ multiplex PCR; TCRdb's table is partial and in-frame only. The table includes roughly 98,000 clones, 82% detected once. The specimen was peripheral blood, collected from a patient treated with radiotherapy plus ipilimumab. All receptors derive from a human donor with non-small cell lung cancer who had a partial response to radiotherapy plus ipilimumab.

Here the CDR3 DNA reads TGTGCCAGCAGCTTAGGACAGGGAAACACCATATATTTT. Protein sequence: CASSLGQGNTIYF. J is TRBJ1-3 and V is TRBV11-2, with D possibly being TRBD1 (5 bases). Trimming pared 1 base from V and 4 bases from J, leaving 5 bases between. This CDR3 region has 13 residues. Germline V gene sequence: CDR1 SGHAT, CDR2 FQNNGV.

The chain employs TRBV19 and TRBJ2-3, with 7 bases lining up with TRBD2. V dropped 7 bases and J dropped 0; count of bases not matched to a gene: 4. The length of the CDR3 is 14 residues. CDR1 is LNHDA and CDR2 is SQIVND in the germline V gene (reference sequence). The chain's CDR3 is CASKRRESTDTQYF. Written as DNA, the CDR3 is TGTGCCAGTAAAAGGCGGGAGAGCACAGATACGCAGTATTTT.

The rearrangement links TRBV6-5 to TRBJ1-1, with 8 bases fitting TRBD1. Germline CDR1 MNHEY, CDR2 SVGAGI. J gave up 5 bases and V 6 bases, and 5 bases lay outside the gene matches. The length of the CDR3 is 13 residues. The CDR3 DNA reads TGTGCCAGCAGCAAACAGGGGGTGACTGAAGCTTTCTTT. As protein: CASSKQGVTEAFF.

The V and J genes are TRBV10-2 and TRBJ2-1; 9 bases align to TRBD2. With V trimmed by 5 bases and J by 2 bases, 1 base remained unmatched. CDR1 and CDR2 (germline): WSHSY, SAAADI. This CDR3 spans 14 amino acids. CDR3 DNA sequence: TGCGCCAGCAGTTTAGCGGGAGCCTACAATGAGCAGTTCTTC. This encodes CASSLAGAYNEQFF.

V and J are TRBV19 and TRBJ2-5; 8 bases fit TRBD1. J lost 5 bases, V lost 5 bases, and 10 bases had no gene match. Germline V lookup: CDR1 LNHDA, CDR2 SQIVND (reference sequence). The CDR3 runs 15 residues. CDR3 amino acids: CASSSRQGTGETQYF. CDR3 nucleotides: TGTGCCAGTAGTTCCAGACAGGGGACAGGTGAGACCCAGTACTTC.